The 4 T cell receptor beta chains listed next were all sequenced from one sample in a study of regulatory T cells in long-lasting Graves disease. Library construction for TCR beta used iRepertoire HTBI primers and Arm-PCR of CDR3 regions. TCRdb re-derived calls from the multiplex PCR reads in MiXCR, one entry per CDR3 protein. The sample yields roughly 500,000 distinct CDR3 sequences, roughly 14% seen once. The time point: newly diagnosed GD, antithyroid drugs for less than 3 months. PBMC-extracted RNA yielded the TCR library. This sample was shared with a second study, whose subject was T cells in Graves' hyperthyroidism and ophthalmopathy.

The sample in question was peripheral blood mononuclear cells (PBMCs), obtained at new diagnosis, from a patient treated with antithyroid drugs. All receptors come from a man younger than 40 with Graves disease.

CDR3 bases: TGCGCCAGTGGACCTAAGGGGCTATCCTACAATGAGCAGTTCTTC. Amino acid sequence: CASGPKGLSYNEQFF. The rearrangement joins TRBV4-1 to TRBJ2-1, with D perhaps matching TRBD1 (5 bases). The CDR3 has 15 amino acids. Trimming pared 9 bases from V and 1 base from J, leaving 16 bases between. Germline-derived CDR1 and CDR2 are MGHRA and YSYEKL.

This clonotype was detected only a few times. The CDR3 nucleotides are TGTGCCAGCAGTAAAAGGACAGGGGGCGAAAACATTCAGTACTTC. It translates to CASSKRTGGENIQYF. The chain has TRBV11-3 and TRBJ2-4, with 11 nucleotides matching TRBD1. V trimming: 6 bases; J trimming: 5 bases; junction bases outside the gene matches: 6. This CDR3 has 15 amino acids. Germline CDR1 and CDR2: SGHNT and YENEEA.

There are many counts of this clonotype. V gene TRBV25-1 combines with J gene TRBJ2-5; a possible D gene is TRBD2 (5 bases). Germline V CDR1 and CDR2: MGHDK, SYGVNS. Trimming removed 0 bases at V and 5 bases at J, with 10 bases between. The CDR3 runs 14 residues. CDR3 in DNA: TGTGCCAGCAGTGAATACAGAGGGCAGGAGACCCAGTACTTC. Translation gives CASSEYRGQETQYF. The complete variable domain, with remaining parts taken from reference TRBV25-1 and TRBJ2-5, reads EADIYQTPRYLVIGTGKKITLECSQTMGHDKMYWYQQDPGMELHLIHYSYGVNSTEKGDLSSESTVSRIRTEHFPLTLESARPSHTSQYLCASSEYRGQETQYFGPGTRLLVL.

The sample holds many counts of this clonotype. V usage is TRBV11-2 and J usage is TRBJ2-7; unclear D gene. Trimming took off 1 base at V and 0 bases at J, with 13 bases between the two ends. In germline, CDR1 is SGHAT, CDR2 FQNNGV. The CDR3 has 16 amino acids. The CDR3 region is CASSLGVSHSSYEQYF. In nucleotides, the CDR3 is TGTGCCAGCAGCTTAGGGGTGAGTCACAGCTCCTACGAGCAGTACTTC.